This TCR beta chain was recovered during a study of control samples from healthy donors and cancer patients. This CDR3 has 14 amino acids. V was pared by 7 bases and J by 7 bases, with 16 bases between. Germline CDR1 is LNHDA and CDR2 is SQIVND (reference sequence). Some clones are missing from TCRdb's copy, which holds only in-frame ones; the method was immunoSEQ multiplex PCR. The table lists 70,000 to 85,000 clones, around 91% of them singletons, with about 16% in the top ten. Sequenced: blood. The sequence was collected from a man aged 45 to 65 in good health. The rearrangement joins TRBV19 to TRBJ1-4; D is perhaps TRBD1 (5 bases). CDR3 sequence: CASKGRAAAEKLFF. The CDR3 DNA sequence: TGTGCCAGTAAGGGGCGGGCGGCAGCTGAAAAACTGTTTTTT.